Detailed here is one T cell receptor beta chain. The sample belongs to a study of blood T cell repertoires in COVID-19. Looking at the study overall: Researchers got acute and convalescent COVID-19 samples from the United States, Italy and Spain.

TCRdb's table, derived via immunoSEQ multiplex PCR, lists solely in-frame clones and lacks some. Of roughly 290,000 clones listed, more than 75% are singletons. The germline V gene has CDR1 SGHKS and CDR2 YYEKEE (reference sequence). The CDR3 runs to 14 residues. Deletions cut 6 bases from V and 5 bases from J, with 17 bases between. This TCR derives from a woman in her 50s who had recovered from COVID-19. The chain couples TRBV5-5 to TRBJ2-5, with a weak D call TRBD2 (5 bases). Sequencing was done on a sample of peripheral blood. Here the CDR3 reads CASTAVRGEETQYF. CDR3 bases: TGTGCCAGCACCGCCGTTCGGGGAGAGGAGACCCAGTACTTC.